This T cell receptor beta chain came from a study of blood T cells in healthy people across ages. Together with a sample-barcoded 5' primer, a J-beta primer mix was included in a second PCR lasting about 7 to 12 cycles. TCRdb recomputed calls from the 5' RACE reads with MiXCR, one row per CDR3 protein. This table has approximately 830,000 distinct CDR3 sequences, around 62% appearing once. Findings and caveats of the study: There were more naive CD4+ cells and higher diversity in long-lived donors than in aged donors.

Of note for this clonotype: Its matching antigen is unknown.

This CDR3 comprises 18 residues. Germline-derived CDR1 and CDR2 are SEHNR and FQNEAQ (reference sequence). Researchers collected about 9.7 milliliters of peripheral blood from every single donor. Each sample yielded at least 6.5 million isolated PBMCs. This sequence was found in a young man in good health. Sequenced: blood. The chain links TRBV7-9 to TRBJ2-7; TRBD1 might be the D (6 bases). The closer fit of TRBJ2-5 to the DNA end suggests the J call may be wrong. CDR3 in DNA: TGTGCCAGCAGCTTCGGAGGAAGGGCAGGGGAGAAGAAGTGGACCCAGTACTTC. Translating gives CASSFGGRAGEKKWTQYF.